These 20 T cell receptor beta chains were sequenced from one sample in a study of T cells after yellow fever vaccination. Each CDR3 protein gets one entry after TCRdb re-called the 5' RACE reads with MiXCR. The sample includes 610,000 or so distinct CDR3 sequences, about 12% of them seen just once. Sequenced material: PBMCs, taken on the day of the yellow fever booster vaccination. The receptors were gathered from a man aged 25-45 years who received the YFV17D yellow fever vaccine.

The chain joins TRBV9 to TRBJ1-2; 8 nucleotides line up with TRBD1. The CDR3 runs to 16 residues. V lost 0 bases, J lost 4 bases, and 8 bases stayed unmatched. Germline loops: CDR1 SGDLS, CDR2 YYNGEE. The CDR3 region has the DNA TGTGCCAGCAGCGTAGGAGGCAGGGGGCTATCCTATGGCTACACCTTC. This sequence encodes CASSVGGRGLSYGYTF.

This clonotype showed up just a few times. The rearrangement joins TRBV7-2 to TRBJ2-7, with 8 bases aligning to TRBD2. V gave up 4 bases and J gave up 9 bases; unmatched junction bases: 8. The CDR3 has 13 residues. CDR1 is SGHTA and CDR2 is FQGNSA in the germline V gene. The DNA for the CDR3 is TGTGCCAGCAGCTCAGATGGGGCGGGAGGGCAGTACTTC. Translating it yields CASSSDGAGGQYF.

This clonotype was counted between two and nine times. The rearrangement joins TRBV15 to TRBJ2-1; 10 positions match TRBD2. V gave up 6 bases and J gave up 4 bases; unmatched junction bases: 15. CDR3 size: 18 residues. Germline V gene lookup returns CDR1 LNHNV and CDR2 YYDKDF (reference sequence). The CDR3 here is CATRGKEGGLARYNEQFF. The DNA for the CDR3 is TGTGCCACCAGAGGGAAAGAGGGGGGACTAGCGCGTTACAATGAGCAGTTCTTC.

The V call is TRBV20-1, the J call TRBJ2-1; 13 positions agree with TRBD2. The junction had 8 bases not matched to a gene; V was cut back by 2 bases and J by 4 bases. Germline loops: CDR1 DFQATT, CDR2 SNEGSKA (reference sequence). This CDR3 contains 17 residues. The DNA for the CDR3 is TGCAGTGCTAGACACTGGACTAGCGGGAGAGGGTACAATGAGCAGTTCTTC. Protein: CSARHWTSGRGYNEQFF.

The table lists this clonotype with a few counts. This chain connects TRBV27 to TRBJ1-1; D is possibly TRBD1 (5 bases). The CDR3 is 13 amino acids. Deletions cut 8 bases from V and 3 bases from J, with 13 bases between. The germline CDR1 and CDR2 sequences are MNHEY and SMNVEV (reference sequence). The CDR3 is CASLPQGDTEAFF. CDR3 in DNA: TGTGCCAGCCTCCCCCAAGGGGACACTGAAGCTTTCTTT.

This clonotype came up many times. V gene TRBV12-3 or TRBV12-4 combines with J gene TRBJ2-7; D is unresolved. Trimming cost V 1 base and J 4 bases, with 8 bases left between them. The CDR3 totals 13 residues. The chain's CDR3 is CASSLGAGYEQYF. The CDR3 nucleotides are TGTGCCAGCAGTTTAGGTGCAGGATACGAGCAGTACTTC.

The rearrangement links TRBV4-3 to TRBJ2-1; D is possibly TRBD2 (5 bases). The CDR3 sequence is 15 residues long. Germline CDR1 is LGHNA and CDR2 is YSLEER. The germline V and J ends were trimmed by 1 base and 1 base, with 8 bases remaining between them. In nucleotides, the CDR3 is TGCGCCAGCAGCCAAGCGGGAATGTCCTACAATGAGCAGTTCTTC. Protein: CASSQAGMSYNEQFF.

This clonotype appeared many times. The chain couples TRBV25-1 to TRBJ2-1; D is unresolved. The V end was cut by 7 bases, the J end by 6 bases, with 13 bases between. CDR1 is MGHDK, CDR2 SYGVNS, per germline. The CDR3 is 13 amino acids. CDR3 bases: TGTGCCAGCACCCCAACCTACGGCAATGAGCAGTTCTTC. Amino acids: CASTPTYGNEQFF.

This clonotype has more than one count but fewer than ten. V is TRBV4-2 and J is TRBJ1-6; 10 nucleotides align to TRBD1. Trimming at V came to 0 bases and at J to 10 bases, leaving 3 bases not matched to a gene. There are 15 residues in the CDR3. Germline V gene sequence: CDR1 LGHNA, CDR2 YNFKEQ. CDR3 protein: CASSQEGTGESPLHF. CDR3 DNA: TGTGCCAGCAGCCAAGAAGGGACAGGGGAATCACCCCTCCACTTT.

The CDR3 loop reads CASRHLAGTTGELFF. CDR3 nucleotide sequence: TGTGCCAGCAGGCATCTAGCGGGGACCACCGGGGAGCTGTTTTTT. V gene TRBV7-2 combines with J gene TRBJ2-2; 9 nucleotides align to TRBD2. CDR1 SGHTA and CDR2 FQGNSA come from the germline V gene. The junction had 6 bases not matched to a gene; V was cut back by 6 bases and J by 4 bases. The CDR3 runs 15 residues.

The chain's CDR3 is CASSWPLGGSYEQYF. In nucleotides, the CDR3 is TGTGCCAGCAGCTGGCCCCTGGGGGGCTCCTACGAGCAGTACTTC. V gene TRBV7-9 combines with J gene TRBJ2-7; D may be TRBD2 (6 bases). The CDR3 length is 15 residues. The V and J ends lost 4 bases and 0 bases respectively, with 13 bases between them. Germline V gene data show CDR1 as SEHNR and CDR2 as FQNEAQ (reference sequence).

This clonotype was found many times. The chain couples TRBV25-1 to TRBJ2-1, with D tentatively TRBD1 or TRBD2 (5 bases each). V was clipped by 3 bases and J by 6 bases, with 9 bases between them. CDR3 size: 13 residues. Germline V gives CDR1 MGHDK, CDR2 SYGVNS. CDR3 sequence: CASSDRGRNEQFF. The CDR3 bases are TGTGCCAGCAGTGATCGGGGACGCAATGAGCAGTTCTTC. Full variable domain (remainder filled in from reference TRBV25-1 and TRBJ2-1): EADIYQTPRYLVIGTGKKITLECSQTMGHDKMYWYQQDPGMELHLIHYSYGVNSTEKGDLSSESTVSRIRTEHFPLTLESARPSHTSQYLCASSDRGRNEQFFGPGTRLTVL.

This clonotype has at least ten counts. The chain couples TRBV20-1 to TRBJ2-5, with 13 bases matching TRBD2. The length of the CDR3 is 15 residues. Germline V CDR1 and CDR2: DFQATT, SNEGSKA (reference sequence). J lost 4 bases, V lost 6 bases, and 8 bases had no gene match. The CDR3 spells CSAGTSGRASETQYF. In nucleotides, the CDR3 is TGCAGTGCGGGTACTAGCGGGAGGGCCTCAGAGACCCAGTACTTC.

This clonotype showed up many times. This chain uses TRBV4-2 with TRBJ2-7, with 9 bases identical to TRBD2. CDR3 length equals 17 residues. Per the germline V gene, CDR1 is LGHNA and CDR2 is YNFKEQ. Germline trimming cut 1 base from V and 5 bases from J; bases unmatched to any gene: 12. The CDR3 coding sequence is TGTGCCAGCAGCCAAGCCGCGTGGGCGGGACTAGCTAACGAGCAGTACTTC. It encodes CASSQAAWAGLANEQYF.

There are many counts of this clonotype. The J gene is TRBJ2-7, the V gene TRBV27; TRBD2 might be the D (5 bases). V was trimmed by 6 bases and J by 0 bases, leaving 6 bases between them. Germline V CDR1 and CDR2: MNHEY, SMNVEV (reference sequence). The CDR3 is made up of 12 amino acids. CDR3 protein: CASRDFSYEQYF. CDR3 sequence (DNA): TGTGCCAGCAGGGACTTCTCCTACGAGCAGTACTTC.

This clonotype was seen only a few times. The chain recombines TRBV7-2 with TRBJ2-7, with TRBD1 matching 11 bases. The V segment lost 3 bases and the J segment 4 bases; nucleotides outside the gene matches: 5. CDR3 length: 15 amino acids. The germline CDR1 and CDR2 sequences are SGHTA and FQGNSA. DNA for the CDR3: TGTGCCAGCAGCTTCGCCGGGACAGGGGGATACGAGCAGTACTTC. Translated, it gives CASSFAGTGGYEQYF.

The V call is TRBV7-9, the J call TRBJ2-7; no clear D. The CDR3 consists of 13 residues. V lost 5 bases and J 1 base, leaving 9 bases between the germline ends. Germline V lookup: CDR1 SEHNR, CDR2 FQNEAQ (reference sequence). The CDR3 DNA follows: TGTGCCAGCAGCCTTCCACTATCCTACGAGCAGTACTTC. This encodes CASSLPLSYEQYF.

This clonotype occurred a few times. The chain recombines TRBV7-8 with TRBJ2-2, with TRBD2 matching over 8 bases. Per the germline V gene, CDR1 is SGHVS and CDR2 is FQNEAQ. The J segment lost 2 bases and the V segment lost 3 bases, leaving 8 bases of the junction unmatched. The CDR3 loop spans 17 amino acids. Written as DNA, the CDR3 is TGTGCCAGCAGCTTTTTGGCGGGAGGAGGTAACACCGGGGAGCTGTTTTTT. Residues: CASSFLAGGGNTGELFF. Supplemented by reference TRBV7-8 and TRBJ2-2, the full variable domain reads GAGVSQSPRYKVAKRGQDVALRCDPISGHVSLFWYQQALGQGPEFLTYFQNEAQLDKSGLPSDRFFAERPEGSVSTLKIQRTQQEDSAVYLCASSFLAGGGNTGELFFGEGSRLTVL.

CDR3 bases: TGTGCCAGCAGCCAACGTACCTGGAACACAGATACGCAGTATTTT. Protein: CASSQRTWNTDTQYF. The J gene is TRBJ2-3, the V gene TRBV5-4; D gene unclear. CDR3 length: 15 residues. Trimming shortened V by 4 bases and J by 2 bases, and 14 bases separated the two germline ends. Germline CDR1 is SGHNT and CDR2 is YYREEE (reference sequence).

This clonotype was counted a few times. The V gene is TRBV10-3, the J gene TRBJ2-5; the D is unclear. The CDR3 length is 14 residues. Trimming pared 0 bases from V and 3 bases from J, leaving 8 bases between. The V gene's germline CDR1 is ENHRY and CDR2 SYGVKD. CDR3 coding DNA: TGTGCCATCAGTGAGTCACAAATTAAAGAGACCCAGTACTTC. Translation gives CAISESQIKETQYF.